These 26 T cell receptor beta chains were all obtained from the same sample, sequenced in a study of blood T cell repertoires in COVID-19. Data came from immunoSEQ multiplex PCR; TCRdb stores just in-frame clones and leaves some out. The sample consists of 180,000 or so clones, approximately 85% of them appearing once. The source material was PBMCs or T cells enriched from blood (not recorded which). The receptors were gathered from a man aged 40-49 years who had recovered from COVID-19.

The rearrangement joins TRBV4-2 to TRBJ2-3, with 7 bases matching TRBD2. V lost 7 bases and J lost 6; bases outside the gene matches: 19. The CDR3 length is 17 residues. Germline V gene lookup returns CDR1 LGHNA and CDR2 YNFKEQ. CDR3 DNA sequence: TGTGCCAGCAATTACGAACGTGGGGGGGAGTACAGGGATACGCAGTATTTT. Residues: CASNYERGGEYRDTQYF.

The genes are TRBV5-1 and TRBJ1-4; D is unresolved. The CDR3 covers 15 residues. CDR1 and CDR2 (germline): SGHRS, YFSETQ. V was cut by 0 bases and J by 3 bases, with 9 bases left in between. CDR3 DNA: TGCGCCAGCAGCTTGGGGTCCAGATCTAATGAAAAACTGTTTTTT. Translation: CASSLGSRSNEKLFF.

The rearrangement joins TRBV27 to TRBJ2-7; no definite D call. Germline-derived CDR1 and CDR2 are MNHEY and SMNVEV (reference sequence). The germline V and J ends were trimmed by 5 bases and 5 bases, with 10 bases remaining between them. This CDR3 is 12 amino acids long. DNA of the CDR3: TGTGCCAGCAGTCCCTCCACACACGAGCAGTACTTC. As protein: CASSPSTHEQYF.

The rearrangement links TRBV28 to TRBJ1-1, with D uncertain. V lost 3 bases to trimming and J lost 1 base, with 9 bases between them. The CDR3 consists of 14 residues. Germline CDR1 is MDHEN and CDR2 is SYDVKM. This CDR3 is CASSFLSRNTEAFF. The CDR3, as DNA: TGTGCCAGCAGTTTCCTTTCGCGGAACACTGAAGCTTTCTTT.

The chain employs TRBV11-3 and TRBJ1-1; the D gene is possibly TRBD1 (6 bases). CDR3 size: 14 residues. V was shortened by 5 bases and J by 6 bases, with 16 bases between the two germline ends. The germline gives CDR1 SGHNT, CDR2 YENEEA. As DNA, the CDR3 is TGTGCCAGCAGCCCCTTCCGACAGGTCCCTGAAGCTTTCTTT. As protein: CASSPFRQVPEAFF.

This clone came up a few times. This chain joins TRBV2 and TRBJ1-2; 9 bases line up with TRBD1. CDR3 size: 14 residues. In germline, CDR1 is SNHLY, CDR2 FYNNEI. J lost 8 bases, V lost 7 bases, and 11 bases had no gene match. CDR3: CASNQLDRGGGYTF. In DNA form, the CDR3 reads TGTGCCAGCAACCAATTGGACAGGGGAGGCGGCTACACCTTC.

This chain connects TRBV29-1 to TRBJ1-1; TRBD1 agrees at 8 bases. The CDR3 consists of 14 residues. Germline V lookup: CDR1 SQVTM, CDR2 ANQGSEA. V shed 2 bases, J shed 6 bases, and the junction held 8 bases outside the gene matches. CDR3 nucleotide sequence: TGCAGCGTTGAATTGACAGGGGAATCGTCTGAAGCTTTCTTT. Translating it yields CSVELTGESSEAFF.

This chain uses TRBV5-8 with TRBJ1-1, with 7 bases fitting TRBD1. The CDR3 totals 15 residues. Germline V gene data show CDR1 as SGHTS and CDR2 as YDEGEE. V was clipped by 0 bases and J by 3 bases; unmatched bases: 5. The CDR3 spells CASSLGGGWDTEAFF. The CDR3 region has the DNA TGTGCCAGCAGCTTGGGAGGGGGCTGGGACACTGAAGCTTTCTTT.

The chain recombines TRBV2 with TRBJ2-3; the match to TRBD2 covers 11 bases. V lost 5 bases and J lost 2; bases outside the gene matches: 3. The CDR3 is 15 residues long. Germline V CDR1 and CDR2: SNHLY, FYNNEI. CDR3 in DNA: TGTGCCAGCAGTCGGACTAGCGGGTACACAGATACGCAGTATTTT. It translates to CASSRTSGYTDTQYF. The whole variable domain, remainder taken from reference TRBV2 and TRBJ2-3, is EPEVTQTPSHQVTQMGQEVILRCVPISNHLYFYWYRQILGQKVEFLVSFYNNEISEKSEIFDDQFSVERPDGSNFTLKIRSTKLEDSAMYFCASSRTSGYTDTQYFGPGTRLTVL.

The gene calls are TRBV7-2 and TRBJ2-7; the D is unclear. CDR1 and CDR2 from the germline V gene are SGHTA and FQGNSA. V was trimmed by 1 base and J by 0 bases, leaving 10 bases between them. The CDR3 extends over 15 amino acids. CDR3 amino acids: CASSLGAERSYEQYF. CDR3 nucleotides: TGTGCCAGCAGCTTAGGGGCCGAACGCTCCTACGAGCAGTACTTC.

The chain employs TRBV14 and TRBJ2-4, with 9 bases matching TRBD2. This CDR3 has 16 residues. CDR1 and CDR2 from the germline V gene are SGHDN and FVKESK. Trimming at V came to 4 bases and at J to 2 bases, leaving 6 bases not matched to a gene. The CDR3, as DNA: TGTGCCAGCAGCCCCACTAGCGGGCTATCCAAAAACATTCAGTACTTC. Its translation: CASSPTSGLSKNIQYF. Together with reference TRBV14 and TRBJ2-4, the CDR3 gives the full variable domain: EAGVTQFPSHSVIEKGQTVTLRCDPISGHDNLYWYRRVMGKEIKFLLHFVKESKQDESGMPNNRFLAERTGGTYSTLKVQPAELEDSGVYFCASSPTSGLSKNIQYFGAGTRLSVL.

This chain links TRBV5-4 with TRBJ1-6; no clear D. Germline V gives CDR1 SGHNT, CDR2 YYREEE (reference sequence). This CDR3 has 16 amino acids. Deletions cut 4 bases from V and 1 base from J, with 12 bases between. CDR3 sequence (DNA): TGTGCCAGCAGCCAAGCCGGAGGATCCTATAATTCACCCCTCCACTTT. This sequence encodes CASSQAGGSYNSPLHF.

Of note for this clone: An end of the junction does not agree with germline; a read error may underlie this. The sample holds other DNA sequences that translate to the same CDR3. The CDR3 is CASSLGRGSYEQYF. CDR3 sequence (DNA): TGTGCCAGCAGTTTGGGGCGGGGGAGCTACGAGCAGTACTTC. V usage is TRBV5-4 and J usage is TRBJ2-7, with 7 bases fitting TRBD2. Per germline, CDR1 SGHNT and CDR2 YYREEE (reference sequence). The CDR3 sequence is 14 residues long.

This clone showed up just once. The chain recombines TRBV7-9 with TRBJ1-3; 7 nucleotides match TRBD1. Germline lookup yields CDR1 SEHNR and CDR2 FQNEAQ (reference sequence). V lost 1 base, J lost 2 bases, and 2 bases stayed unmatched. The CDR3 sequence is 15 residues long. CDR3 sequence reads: CASSLEGGAGNTIYF. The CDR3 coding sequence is TGTGCCAGCAGCTTAGAAGGGGGCGCTGGAAACACCATATATTTT.

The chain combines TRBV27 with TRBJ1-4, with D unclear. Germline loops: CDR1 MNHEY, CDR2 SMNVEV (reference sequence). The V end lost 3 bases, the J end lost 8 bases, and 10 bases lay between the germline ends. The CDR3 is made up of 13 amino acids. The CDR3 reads CASSFYGEEKLFF. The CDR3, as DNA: TGTGCCAGCAGTTTTTACGGGGAAGAAAAACTGTTTTTT.

The CDR3, as DNA: TGTGCCAGCAGCTTAGAAGGAGCGGGAGATCCGGCAGATACGCAGTATTTT. Translation: CASSLEGAGDPADTQYF. The chain joins TRBV7-9 to TRBJ2-3, with 8 bases identical to TRBD2. Germline assignment: CDR1 SEHNR and CDR2 FQNEAQ (reference sequence). Trimming cost V 1 base and J 4 bases; bases outside gene matches: 10. This CDR3 has 17 amino acids. The full variable domain, its missing parts supplied by reference TRBV7-9 and TRBJ2-3, is DTGVSQNPRHKITKRGQNVTFRCDPISEHNRLYWYRQTLGQGPEFLTYFQNEAQLEKSRLLSDRFSAERPKGSFSTLEIQRTEQGDSAMYLCASSLEGAGDPADTQYFGPGTRLTVL.

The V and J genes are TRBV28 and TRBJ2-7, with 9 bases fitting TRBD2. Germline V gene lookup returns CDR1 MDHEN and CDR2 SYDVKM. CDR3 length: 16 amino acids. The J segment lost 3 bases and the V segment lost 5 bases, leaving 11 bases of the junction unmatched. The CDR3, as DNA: TGTGCCAGCAGTCCCCCCCCGAGCGGGAGGATCTACGAGCAGTACTTC. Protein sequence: CASSPPPSGRIYEQYF.

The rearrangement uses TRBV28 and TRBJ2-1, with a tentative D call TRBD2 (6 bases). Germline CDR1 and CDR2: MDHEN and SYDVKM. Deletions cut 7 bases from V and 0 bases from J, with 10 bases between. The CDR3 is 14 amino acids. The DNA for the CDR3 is TGTGCCAGCATGCTAGCGAGCTCCTACAATGAGCAGTTCTTC. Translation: CASMLASSYNEQFF.

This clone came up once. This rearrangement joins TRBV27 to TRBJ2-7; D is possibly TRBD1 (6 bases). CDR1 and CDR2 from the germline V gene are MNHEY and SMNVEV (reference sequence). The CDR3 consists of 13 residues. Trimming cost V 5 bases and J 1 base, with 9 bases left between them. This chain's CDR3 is CASSRTASYEQYF. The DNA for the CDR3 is TGTGCCAGCAGTCGGACAGCTTCCTACGAGCAGTACTTC.

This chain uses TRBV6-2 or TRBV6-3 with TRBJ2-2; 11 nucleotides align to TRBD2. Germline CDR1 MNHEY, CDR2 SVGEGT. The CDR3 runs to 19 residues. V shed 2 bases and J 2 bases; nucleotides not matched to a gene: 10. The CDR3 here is CASSYQLAGGLLNTGELFF. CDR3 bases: TGTGCCAGCAGTTACCAGCTAGCGGGAGGCCTACTTAACACCGGGGAGCTGTTTTTT.

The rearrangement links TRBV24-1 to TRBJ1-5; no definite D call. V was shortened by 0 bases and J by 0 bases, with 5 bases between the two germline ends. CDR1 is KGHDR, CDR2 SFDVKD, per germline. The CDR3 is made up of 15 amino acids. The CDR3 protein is CATSDLAGSNQPQHF. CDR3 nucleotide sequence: TGTGCCACCAGTGATTTGGCCGGTAGCAATCAGCCCCAGCATTTT.

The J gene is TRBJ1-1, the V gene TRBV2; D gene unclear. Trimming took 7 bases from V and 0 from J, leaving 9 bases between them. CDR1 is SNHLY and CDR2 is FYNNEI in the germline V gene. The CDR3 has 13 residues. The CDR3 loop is CASIRDLNTEAFF. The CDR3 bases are TGTGCCAGCATCCGGGATTTGAACACTGAAGCTTTCTTT.

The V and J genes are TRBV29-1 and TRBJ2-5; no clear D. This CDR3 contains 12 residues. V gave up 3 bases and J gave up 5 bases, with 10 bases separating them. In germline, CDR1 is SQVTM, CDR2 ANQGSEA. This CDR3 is CSVDADTETQYF. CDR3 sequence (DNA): TGCAGCGTTGACGCAGATACGGAGACCCAGTACTTC. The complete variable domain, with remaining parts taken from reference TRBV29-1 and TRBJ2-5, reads SAVISQKPSRDICQRGTSLTIQCQVDSQVTMMFWYRQQPGQSLTLIATANQGSEATYESGFVIDKFPISRPNLTFSTLTVSNMSPEDSSIYLCSVDADTETQYFGPGTRLLVL.

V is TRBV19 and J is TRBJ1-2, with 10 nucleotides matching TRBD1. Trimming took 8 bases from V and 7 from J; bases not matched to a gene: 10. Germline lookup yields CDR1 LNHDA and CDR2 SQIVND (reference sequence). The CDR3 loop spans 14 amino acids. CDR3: CASQRGTGAGGYTF. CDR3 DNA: TGTGCCAGTCAACGGGGGACAGGGGCGGGTGGCTACACCTTC. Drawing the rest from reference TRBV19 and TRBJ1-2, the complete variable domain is DGGITQSPKYLFRKEGQNVTLSCEQNLNHDAMYWYRQDPGQGLRLIYYSQIVNDFQKGDIAEGYSVSREKKESFPLTVTSAQKNPTAFYLCASQRGTGAGGYTFGSGTRLTVV.

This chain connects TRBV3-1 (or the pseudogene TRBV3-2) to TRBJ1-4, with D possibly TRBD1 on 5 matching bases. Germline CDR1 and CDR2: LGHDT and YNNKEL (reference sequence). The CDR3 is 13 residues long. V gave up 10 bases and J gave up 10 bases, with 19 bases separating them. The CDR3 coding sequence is TGTGCCACGGGGGGTCCCTCGCTAGGAAAACTGTTTTTT. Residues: CATGGPSLGKLFF.

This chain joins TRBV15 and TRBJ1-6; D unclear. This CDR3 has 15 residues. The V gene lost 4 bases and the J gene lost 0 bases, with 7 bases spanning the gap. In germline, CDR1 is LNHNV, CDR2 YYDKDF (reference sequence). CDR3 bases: TGTGCCACCAGCACTCATAGCTCCTATAATTCACCCCTCCACTTT. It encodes CATSTHSSYNSPLHF. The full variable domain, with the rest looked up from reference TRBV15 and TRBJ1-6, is DAMVIQNPRYQVTQFGKPVTLSCSQTLNHNVMYWYQQKSSQAPKLLFHYYDKDFNNEADTPDNFQSRRPNTSFCFLDIRSPGLGDTAMYLCATSTHSSYNSPLHFGNGTRLTVT.